This T cell receptor beta chain was profiled in a study of blood T cell repertoires in COVID-19. Study information: Material from acute and convalescent COVID-19 was sourced from the United States, Italy and Spain. PBMCs, B-cell-depleted T cells, or T cells provided the cDNA or gDNA that made up the material.

The germline V gene encodes CDR1 SGHTA and CDR2 FQGNSA. V lost 6 bases and J lost 4, with 12 bases in between. The CDR3 spans 13 residues. In the source study's methods: Amplification with reference gene primers provided the estimates of nucleated cell counts. Repertoires were generated with immunoSEQ multiplex PCR, while TCRdb's copy carries only in-frame clones and drops some. Clonal size and the V and J genes are those of that table, whereas D and trimming came from the DNA. Of about 70,000 clones in the sample, 65% to 85% were seen once. This clonotype originated in a woman aged 55-70 years with acute or convalescent COVID-19. The gene calls are TRBV7-2 and TRBJ1-2; maybe TRBD1 (6 bases). The material sequenced was peripheral blood. DNA for the CDR3: TGTGCCAGCAGACCTCAGGGGAGCTATGGCTACACCTTC. Translating it yields CASRPQGSYGYTF. The full variable domain, its missing parts supplied by reference TRBV7-2 and TRBJ1-2, is GAGVSQSPSNKVTEKGKDVELRCDPISGHTALYWYRQSLGQGLEFLIYFQGNSAPDKSGLPSDRFSAERTGGSVSTLTIQRTQQEDSAVYLCASRPQGSYGYTFGSGTRLTVV.